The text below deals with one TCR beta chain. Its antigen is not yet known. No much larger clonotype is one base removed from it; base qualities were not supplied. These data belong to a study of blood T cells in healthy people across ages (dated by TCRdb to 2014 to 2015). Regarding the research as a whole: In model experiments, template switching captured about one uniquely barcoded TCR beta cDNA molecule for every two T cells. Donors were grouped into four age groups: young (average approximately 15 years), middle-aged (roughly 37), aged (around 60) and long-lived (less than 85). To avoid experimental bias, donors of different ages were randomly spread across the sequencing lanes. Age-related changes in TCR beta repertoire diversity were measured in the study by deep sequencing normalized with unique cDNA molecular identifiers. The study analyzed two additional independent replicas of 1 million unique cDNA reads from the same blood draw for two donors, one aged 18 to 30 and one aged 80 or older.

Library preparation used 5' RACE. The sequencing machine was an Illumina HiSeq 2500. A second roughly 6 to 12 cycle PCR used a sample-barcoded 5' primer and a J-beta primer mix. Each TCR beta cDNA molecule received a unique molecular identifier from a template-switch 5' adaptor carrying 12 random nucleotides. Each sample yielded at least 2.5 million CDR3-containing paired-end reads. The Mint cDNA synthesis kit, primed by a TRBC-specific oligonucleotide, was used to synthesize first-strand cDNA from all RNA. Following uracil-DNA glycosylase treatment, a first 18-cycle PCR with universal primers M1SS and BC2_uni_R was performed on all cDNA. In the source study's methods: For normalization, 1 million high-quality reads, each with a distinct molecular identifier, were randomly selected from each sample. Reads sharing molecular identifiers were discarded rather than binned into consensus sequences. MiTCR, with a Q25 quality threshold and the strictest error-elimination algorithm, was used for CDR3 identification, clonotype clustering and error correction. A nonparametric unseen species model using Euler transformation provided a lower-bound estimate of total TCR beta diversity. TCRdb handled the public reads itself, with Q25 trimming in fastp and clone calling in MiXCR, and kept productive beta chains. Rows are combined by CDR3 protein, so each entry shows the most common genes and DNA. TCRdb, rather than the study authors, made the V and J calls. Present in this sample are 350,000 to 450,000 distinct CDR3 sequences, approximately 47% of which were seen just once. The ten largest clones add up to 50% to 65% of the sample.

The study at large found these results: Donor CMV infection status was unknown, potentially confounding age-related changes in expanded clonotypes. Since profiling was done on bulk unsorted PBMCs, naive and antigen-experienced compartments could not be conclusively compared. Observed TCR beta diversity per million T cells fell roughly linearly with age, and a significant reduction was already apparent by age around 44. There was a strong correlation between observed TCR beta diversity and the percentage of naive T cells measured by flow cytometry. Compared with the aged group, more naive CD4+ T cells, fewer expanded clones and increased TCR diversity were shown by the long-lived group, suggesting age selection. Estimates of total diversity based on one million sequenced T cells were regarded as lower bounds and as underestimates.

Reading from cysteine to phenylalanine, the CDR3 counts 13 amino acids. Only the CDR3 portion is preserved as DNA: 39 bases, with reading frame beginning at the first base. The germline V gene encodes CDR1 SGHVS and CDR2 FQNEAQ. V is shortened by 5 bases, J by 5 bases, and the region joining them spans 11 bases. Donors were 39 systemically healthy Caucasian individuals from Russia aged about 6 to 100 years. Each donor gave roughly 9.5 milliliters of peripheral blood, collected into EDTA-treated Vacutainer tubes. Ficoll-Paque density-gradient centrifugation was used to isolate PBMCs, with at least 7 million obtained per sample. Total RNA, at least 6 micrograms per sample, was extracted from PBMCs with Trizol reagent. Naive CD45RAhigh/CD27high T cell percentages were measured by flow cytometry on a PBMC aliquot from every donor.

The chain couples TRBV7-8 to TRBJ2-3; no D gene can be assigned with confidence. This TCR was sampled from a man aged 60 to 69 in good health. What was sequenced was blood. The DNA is TGTGCCAGCAGCGTACTTTGGGGAGATACGCAGTATTTT. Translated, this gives CASSVLWGDTQYF. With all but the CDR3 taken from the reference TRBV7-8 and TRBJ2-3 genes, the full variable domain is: GAGVSQSPRYKVAKRGQDVALRCDPISGHVSLFWYQQALGQGPEFLTYFQNEAQLDKSGLPSDRFFAERPEGSVSTLKIQRTQQEDSAVYLCASSVLWGDTQYFGPGTRLTVL.